The present T cell receptor (beta chain) was sequenced within a study of T cells in Graves' hyperthyroidism and ophthalmopathy. The wider study: Peripheral blood was acquired at first diagnosis, ahead of any therapy whatsoever.

This clonotype was counted at least ten times. The CDR3 regions of TCR beta were amplified from RNA transcripts. The HTBI primer set served for first-round RT-PCR of the TCR CDR3. TCRdb re-called the multiplex PCR reads through MiXCR, storing one row per CDR3 protein. The top ten hold about 40% of the sample, which has around 250,000 distinct CDR3 sequences, almost 25% seen once. Trimming took off 6 bases at V and 9 bases at J, with 5 bases between the two ends. The CDR3 runs 9 residues. Germline V lookup: CDR1 SNHLY, CDR2 FYNNEI. This TCR was sampled from a middle-aged woman with Graves' ophthalmopathy. The sample was blood. The chain recombines TRBV2 with TRBJ1-1; D is unclear. CDR3 DNA: TGTGCCAGCAGCGGCCAAGCTTTCTTT. This codes for CASSGQAFF.